The clone carrying this T cell receptor beta chain was counted once. After isolation, RNA underwent reverse transcription to generate cDNA as the sequencing template. Clones were sequenced by immunoSEQ multiplex PCR, and TCRdb holds only the in-frame ones, with some missing. The profile shows over 15,000 clones, 50% to 60% of them singletons. The entry originates in a study of CD8+ T cells in alopecia areata. Study as a whole: Patients in the treated group were given tofacitinib by mouth, 5 to 10 mg twice a day.

CDR3 length: 15 residues. The germline V gene encodes CDR1 MDHEN and CDR2 SYDVKM. The J segment lost 1 base and the V segment lost 4 bases, leaving 6 bases of the junction unmatched. Treatment denoted: oral pan-JAK inhibitor, 5-10 mg twice daily. The study team obtained lesional scalp punch biopsies and peripheral blood from alopecia areata patients. The source material was skin, sampled at week 4, from a patient treated with tofacitinib. The receptor's source is a human donor with alopecia areata. The V and J genes are TRBV28 and TRBJ2-5; 7 bases are shared with TRBD2. Written as DNA, the CDR3 is TGTGCCAGCAGTTCTTCTAGCGGAACCCAAGAGACCCAGTACTTC. This translates into CASSSSSGTQETQYF.